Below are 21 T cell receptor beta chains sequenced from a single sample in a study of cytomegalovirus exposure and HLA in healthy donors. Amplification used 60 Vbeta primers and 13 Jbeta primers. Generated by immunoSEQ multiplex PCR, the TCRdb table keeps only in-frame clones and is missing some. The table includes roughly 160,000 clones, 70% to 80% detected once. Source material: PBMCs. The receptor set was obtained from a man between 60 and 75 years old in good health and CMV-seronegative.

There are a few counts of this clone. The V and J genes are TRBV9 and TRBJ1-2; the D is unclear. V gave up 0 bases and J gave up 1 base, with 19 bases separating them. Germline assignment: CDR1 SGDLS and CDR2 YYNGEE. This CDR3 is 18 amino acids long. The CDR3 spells CASSVGGKPVHFNYGYTF. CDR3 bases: TGTGCCAGCAGCGTAGGAGGGAAGCCCGTCCATTTTAACTATGGCTACACCTTC.

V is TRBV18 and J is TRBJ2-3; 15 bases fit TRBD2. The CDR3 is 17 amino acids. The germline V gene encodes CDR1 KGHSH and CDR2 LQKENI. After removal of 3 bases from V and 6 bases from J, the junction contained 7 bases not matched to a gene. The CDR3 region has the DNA TGTGCCAGCTCACCCGCGGGACTAGCGGGGGGTAAGGATACGCAGTATTTT. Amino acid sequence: CASSPAGLAGGKDTQYF.

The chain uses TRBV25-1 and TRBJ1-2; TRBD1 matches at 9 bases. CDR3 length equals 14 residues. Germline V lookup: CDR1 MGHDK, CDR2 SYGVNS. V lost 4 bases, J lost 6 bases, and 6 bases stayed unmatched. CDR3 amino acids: CASSGRDRVDGYTF. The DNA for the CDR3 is TGTGCCAGCAGTGGCCGGGACAGGGTGGATGGCTACACCTTC.

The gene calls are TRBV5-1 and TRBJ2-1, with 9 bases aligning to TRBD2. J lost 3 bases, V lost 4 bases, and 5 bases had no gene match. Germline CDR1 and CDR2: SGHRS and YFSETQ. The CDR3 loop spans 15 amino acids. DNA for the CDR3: TGCGCCAGCAGCCCGACTAGCGGTGGCTACAATGAGCAGTTCTTC. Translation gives CASSPTSGGYNEQFF.

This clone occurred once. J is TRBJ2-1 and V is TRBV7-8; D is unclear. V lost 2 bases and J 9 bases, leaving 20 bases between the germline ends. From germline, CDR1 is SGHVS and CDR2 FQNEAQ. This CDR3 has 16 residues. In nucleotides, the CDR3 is TGTGCCAGCAGCTTAAGACTTAGTGTGCTGTTAGGTGAGCAGTTCTTC. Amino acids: CASSLRLSVLLGEQFF. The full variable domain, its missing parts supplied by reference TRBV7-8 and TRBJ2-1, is GAGVSQSPRYKVAKRGQDVALRCDPISGHVSLFWYQQALGQGPEFLTYFQNEAQLDKSGLPSDRFFAERPEGSVSTLKIQRTQQEDSAVYLCASSLRLSVLLGEQFFGPGTRLTVL.

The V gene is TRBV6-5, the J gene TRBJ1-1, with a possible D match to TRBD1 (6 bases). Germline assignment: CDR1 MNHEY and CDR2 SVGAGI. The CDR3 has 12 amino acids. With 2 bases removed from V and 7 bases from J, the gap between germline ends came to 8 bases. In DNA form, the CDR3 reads TGTGCCAGCAGTTACCCACAGGGTGAAGCTTTCTTT. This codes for CASSYPQGEAFF.

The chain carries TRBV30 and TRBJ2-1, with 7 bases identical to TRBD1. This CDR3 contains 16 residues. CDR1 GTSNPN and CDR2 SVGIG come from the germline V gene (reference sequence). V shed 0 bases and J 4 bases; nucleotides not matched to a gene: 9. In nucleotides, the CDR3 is TGTGCCTGGAGTGTACTCGGGACAGAGACATACAATGAGCAGTTCTTC. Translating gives CAWSVLGTETYNEQFF.

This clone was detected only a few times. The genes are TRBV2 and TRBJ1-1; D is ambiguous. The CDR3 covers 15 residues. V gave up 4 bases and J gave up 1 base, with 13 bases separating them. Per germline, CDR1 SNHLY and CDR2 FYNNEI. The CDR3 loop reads CASSAQSGSNTEAFF. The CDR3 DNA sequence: TGTGCCAGCAGTGCCCAATCGGGATCGAACACTGAAGCTTTCTTT.

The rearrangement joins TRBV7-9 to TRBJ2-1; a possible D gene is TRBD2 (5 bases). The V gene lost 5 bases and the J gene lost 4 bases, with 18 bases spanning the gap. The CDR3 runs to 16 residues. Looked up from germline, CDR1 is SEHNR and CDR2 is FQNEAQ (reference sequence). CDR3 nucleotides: TGTGCCAGCAGCCTCCAGCGGCGGGTACTTTACAATGAGCAGTTCTTC. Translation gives CASSLQRRVLYNEQFF. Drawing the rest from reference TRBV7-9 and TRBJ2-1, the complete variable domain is DTGVSQNPRHKITKRGQNVTFRCDPISEHNRLYWYRQTLGQGPEFLTYFQNEAQLEKSRLLSDRFSAERPKGSFSTLEIQRTEQGDSAMYLCASSLQRRVLYNEQFFGPGTRLTVL.

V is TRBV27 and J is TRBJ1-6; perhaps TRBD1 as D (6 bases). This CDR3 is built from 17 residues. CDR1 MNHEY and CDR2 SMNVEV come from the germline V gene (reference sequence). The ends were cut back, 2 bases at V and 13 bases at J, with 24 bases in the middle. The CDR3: CASSLPPPGHRVGPLHF. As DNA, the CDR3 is TGTGCCAGCAGTTTACCACCCCCGGGACATCGAGTGGGGCCCCTCCACTTT.

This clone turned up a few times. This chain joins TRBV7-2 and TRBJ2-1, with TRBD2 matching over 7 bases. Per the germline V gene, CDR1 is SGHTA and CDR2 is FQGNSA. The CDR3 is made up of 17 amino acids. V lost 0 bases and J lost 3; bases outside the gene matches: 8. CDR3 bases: TGTGCCAGCAGCTTAGCCAAACTAGCGAGCGGCTACAATGAGCAGTTCTTC. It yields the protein CASSLAKLASGYNEQFF.

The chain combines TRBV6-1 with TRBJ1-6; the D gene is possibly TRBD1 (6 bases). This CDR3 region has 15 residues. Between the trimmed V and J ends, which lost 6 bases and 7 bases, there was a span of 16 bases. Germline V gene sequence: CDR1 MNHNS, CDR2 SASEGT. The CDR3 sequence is CASRTGLGQNSPLHF. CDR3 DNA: TGTGCCAGCAGAACAGGGCTGGGACAAAATTCACCCCTCCACTTT.

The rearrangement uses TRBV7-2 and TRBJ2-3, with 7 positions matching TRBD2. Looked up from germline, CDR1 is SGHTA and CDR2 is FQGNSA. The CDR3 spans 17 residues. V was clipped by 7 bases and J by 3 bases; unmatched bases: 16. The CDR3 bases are TGTGCCAGCAACAACGAACTAGGGAGCGGGGCGACAGATACGCAGTATTTT. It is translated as CASNNELGSGATDTQYF.

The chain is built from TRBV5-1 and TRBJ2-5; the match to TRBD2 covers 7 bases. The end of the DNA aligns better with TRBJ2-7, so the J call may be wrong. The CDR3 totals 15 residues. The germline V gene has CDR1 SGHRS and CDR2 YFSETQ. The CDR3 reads CACTPAGGLSYEQYF. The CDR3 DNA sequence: TGCGCCTGTACCCCTGCCGGGGGACTAAGCTACGAGCAGTACTTC.

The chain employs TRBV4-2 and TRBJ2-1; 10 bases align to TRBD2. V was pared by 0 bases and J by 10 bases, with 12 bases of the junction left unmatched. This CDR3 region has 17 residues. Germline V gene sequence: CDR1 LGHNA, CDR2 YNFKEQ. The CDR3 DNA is TGTGCCAGCAGCCAAGAGTGGGCTAGCGGGGGAAGCAGGGAGCAGTTCTTC. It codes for CASSQEWASGGSREQFF.

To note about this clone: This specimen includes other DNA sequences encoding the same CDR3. CDR3 protein: CASRVGSAYEQYF. For the CDR3, the DNA is TGTGCCAGCAGAGTCGGGTCGGCTTACGAGCAGTACTTC. The chain joins TRBV6-5 to TRBJ2-7; D unresolved. With 6 bases removed from V and 4 bases from J, the gap between germline ends came to 13 bases. Germline-derived CDR1 and CDR2 are MNHEY and SVGAGI. The CDR3 sequence is 13 residues long.

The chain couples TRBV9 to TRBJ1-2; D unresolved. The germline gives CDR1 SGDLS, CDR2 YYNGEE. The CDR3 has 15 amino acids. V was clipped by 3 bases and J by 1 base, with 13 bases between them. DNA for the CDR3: TGTGCCAGCAGCGGATCATACAGTAATAACTATGGCTACACCTTC. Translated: CASSGSYSNNYGYTF.

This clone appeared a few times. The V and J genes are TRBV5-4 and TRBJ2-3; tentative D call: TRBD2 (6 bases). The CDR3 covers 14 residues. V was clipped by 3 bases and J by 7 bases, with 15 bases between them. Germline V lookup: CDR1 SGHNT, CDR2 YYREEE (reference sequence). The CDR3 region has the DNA TGTGCCAGCAGCTCTAGCGCCTCCACGAATACGCAGTATTTT. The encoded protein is CASSSSASTNTQYF.

CDR3 loop: CASGAYHTQYEQYF. CDR3 DNA sequence: TGTGCCAGCGGGGCCTATCACACCCAGTACGAGCAGTACTTC. The chain joins TRBV6-5 to TRBJ2-7, with D perhaps matching TRBD1 (5 bases). CDR1 MNHEY and CDR2 SVGAGI come from the germline V gene. V was clipped by 8 bases and J by 4 bases, with 18 bases between them. The CDR3 sequence is 14 residues long.

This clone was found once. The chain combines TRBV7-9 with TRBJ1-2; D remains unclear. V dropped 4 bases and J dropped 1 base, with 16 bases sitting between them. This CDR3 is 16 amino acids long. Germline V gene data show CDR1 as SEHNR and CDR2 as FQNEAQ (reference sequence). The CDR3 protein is CASSSGAGRINYGYTF. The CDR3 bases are TGTGCCAGCAGCTCCGGAGCGGGAAGGATTAACTATGGCTACACCTTC.

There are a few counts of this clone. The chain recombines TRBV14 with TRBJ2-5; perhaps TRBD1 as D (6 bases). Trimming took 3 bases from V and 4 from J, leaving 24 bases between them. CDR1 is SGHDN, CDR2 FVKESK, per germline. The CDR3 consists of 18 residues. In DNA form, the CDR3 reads TGTGCCAGCAGCCACCTTCCTTGGGACACCTCCTTGAGAGAGACCCAGTACTTC. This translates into CASSHLPWDTSLRETQYF.